The 27 T cell receptor beta chains below come from one sample, sequenced in a study of T cell repertoires in cytomegalovirus infection. TCRdb itself ran the reads through MiXCR, one entry per CDR3 protein. The sample consists of some 680,000 distinct CDR3 sequences, less than 40% of them appearing once. Source material: PBMCs. These receptor sequences come from a human donor in good health (CMV status not recorded). Some clones in this sample may be carry-over from other donors' samples.

This clonotype was detected many times. The DNA for the CDR3 is TGCGCCAGCAGCCAAGTTCTAGCGGGGTACAATGAGCAGTTCTTC. As protein: CASSQVLAGYNEQFF. This chain uses TRBV4-1 with TRBJ2-1; 9 bases agree with TRBD2. CDR3 length: 15 amino acids. The junction had 2 bases not matched to a gene; V was cut back by 1 base and J by 4 bases. In germline, CDR1 is MGHRA, CDR2 YSYEKL.

The rearrangement uses TRBV2 and TRBJ1-1; D is possibly TRBD1 (5 bases). Germline CDR1 and CDR2: SNHLY and FYNNEI. The CDR3 is made up of 13 amino acids. V lost 6 bases and J lost 0, with 8 bases in between. The CDR3 sequence: CASRGEMNTEAFF. CDR3 nucleotides: TGTGCCAGCAGGGGGGAAATGAACACTGAAGCTTTCTTT.

The chain combines TRBV18 with TRBJ2-4; the match to TRBD2 covers 8 bases. Germline values: CDR1 KGHSH, CDR2 LQKENI. The junction had 3 bases not matched to a gene; V was cut back by 6 bases and J by 8 bases. This CDR3 has 12 residues. The CDR3 region has the DNA TGTGCCAGCTCTTCAGCGGGGGACATTCAGTACTTC. Residues: CASSSAGDIQYF.

This chain joins TRBV27 and TRBJ1-1; the D is unclear. V was pared by 2 bases and J by 6 bases, with 13 bases between. This CDR3 contains 14 residues. Per germline, CDR1 MNHEY and CDR2 SMNVEV (reference sequence). For the CDR3, the DNA is TGTGCCAGCAGTTTAACCGGGCCATACTCTGAAGCTTTCTTT. Translation gives CASSLTGPYSEAFF.

The chain couples TRBV9 to TRBJ1-5; no clear D. The germline V and J ends were trimmed by 4 bases and 2 bases, with 7 bases remaining between them. The germline V gene encodes CDR1 SGDLS and CDR2 YYNGEE. This CDR3 contains 13 residues. The DNA for the CDR3 is TGTGCCAGCAGCCGTATAGGCAATCAGCCCCAGCATTTT. It translates to CASSRIGNQPQHF.

The table lists this clonotype with a few counts. The chain recombines TRBV4-2 with TRBJ1-3, with 7 bases identical to TRBD1. This CDR3 spans 15 amino acids. V lost 6 bases to trimming and J lost 0 bases; unmatched junction nucleotides: 5. Germline-derived CDR1 and CDR2 are LGHNA and YNFKEQ. In DNA form, the CDR3 reads TGTGCCAGCAGGCATCAGGGGGACTCTGGAAACACCATATATTTT. This encodes CASRHQGDSGNTIYF.

The rearrangement uses TRBV5-8 and TRBJ1-5; D is unclear. Germline CDR1 SGHTS, CDR2 YDEGEE. The CDR3 loop spans 15 amino acids. V lost 3 bases and J lost 4, with 14 bases in between. CDR3 sequence reads: CASSSARGGNQPQHF. CDR3 coding DNA: TGTGCCAGCAGCTCCGCCCGTGGAGGGAATCAGCCCCAGCATTTT.

This clonotype was seen a single time. V is TRBV19 and J is TRBJ2-5; 9 bases are a match to TRBD2. The CDR3 loop spans 15 amino acids. Trimming at V came to 4 bases and at J to 2 bases, leaving 5 bases not matched to a gene. CDR1 LNHDA and CDR2 SQIVND come from the germline V gene (reference sequence). CDR3 sequence: CASSKLAGFQETQYF. As DNA, the CDR3 is TGTGCCAGTAGTAAACTAGCGGGTTTTCAAGAGACCCAGTACTTC.

This sequence joins TRBV29-1 and TRBJ2-2; TRBD1 is a possible D gene (5 bases). Germline V gene sequence: CDR1 SQVTM, CDR2 ANQGSEA. V was cut by 4 bases and J by 5 bases, with 11 bases left in between. The CDR3 has 13 residues. The CDR3 sequence is CSVAAGRTGELFF. DNA of the CDR3: TGCAGCGTTGCGGCAGGGCGGACCGGGGAGCTGTTTTTT.

The V call is TRBV28, the J call TRBJ2-1, with a possible D match to TRBD1 (5 bases). Germline lookup yields CDR1 MDHEN and CDR2 SYDVKM. Trimming stripped 3 bases from V and 15 bases from J, with 24 bases between. This CDR3 contains 15 residues. DNA for the CDR3: TGTGCCAGCAGTTTGTCGGTATTGGGGCCGAACAGCGCGTTCTTC. This translates into CASSLSVLGPNSAFF.

The V and J genes are TRBV6-1 and TRBJ2-1, with a weak D call TRBD1 (5 bases). The V end lost 2 bases, the J end lost 8 bases, and 7 bases lay between the germline ends. Germline CDR1 reads MNHNS; CDR2 reads SASEGT. The CDR3 consists of 12 residues. CDR3 sequence reads: CASSEQGDEQFF. As DNA, the CDR3 is TGTGCCAGCAGTGAACAGGGCGATGAGCAGTTCTTC.

This clonotype has just a few counts. This sequence joins TRBV19 and TRBJ2-1; TRBD1 might be the D (6 bases). The CDR3 loop spans 16 amino acids. V was shortened by 7 bases and J by 5 bases, with 21 bases between the two germline ends. Germline V CDR1 and CDR2: LNHDA, SQIVND (reference sequence). CDR3 sequence: CASNRDNNVRHNEQFF. DNA for the CDR3: TGTGCCAGTAATCGGGACAACAATGTACGCCACAATGAGCAGTTCTTC.

V and J are TRBV20-1 and TRBJ1-4; D gene uncertain. Germline CDR1 reads DFQATT; CDR2 reads SNEGSKA (reference sequence). V was clipped by 6 bases and J by 1 base, with 12 bases between them. This CDR3 has 14 residues. The chain's CDR3 is CSAYKTRTNEKLFF. The CDR3 DNA follows: TGCAGTGCGTACAAGACAAGAACTAATGAAAAACTGTTTTTT.

This clonotype occurred a few times. The V call is TRBV27, the J call TRBJ2-1; TRBD2 agrees at 8 bases. J was trimmed by 0 bases and V by 7 bases; bases with no gene match: 2. In germline, CDR1 is MNHEY, CDR2 SMNVEV (reference sequence). The CDR3 sequence is 14 residues long. The CDR3 reads CASKRGSSYNEQFF. CDR3 DNA: TGTGCCAGCAAGCGGGGGAGCTCCTACAATGAGCAGTTCTTC.

The rearrangement links TRBV14 to TRBJ2-5; a possible D gene is TRBD2 (5 bases). The germline gives CDR1 SGHDN, CDR2 FVKESK. V was trimmed by 4 bases and J by 1 base, leaving 13 bases between them. The CDR3 runs to 15 residues. The CDR3 region has the DNA TGTGCCAGCAGCCTTAGGACGGGGATCCAAGAGACCCAGTACTTC. As protein: CASSLRTGIQETQYF.

The rearrangement joins TRBV7-6 to TRBJ1-5, with TRBD1 as a possible D gene (6 bases). The CDR3 consists of 15 residues. Germline lookup yields CDR1 SGHVS and CDR2 FNYEAQ. The ends were cut back, 1 base at V and 8 bases at J, with 15 bases in the middle. The CDR3 region has the DNA TGTGCCAGCAGCTTAGGGGTCGACAGGAGTGAGCCCCAGCATTTT. As protein: CASSLGVDRSEPQHF.

The chain employs TRBV6-8 and TRBJ2-7, with D maybe TRBD1 (8 bases). The CDR3 runs to 16 residues. In germline, CDR1 is MNHGY, CDR2 SAAAGT. Trimming took off 6 bases at V and 2 bases at J, with 20 bases between the two ends. The CDR3 reads CASSHRATGGAYEQYF. For the CDR3, the DNA is TGTGCCAGCAGCCATAGGGCCACAGGGGGGGCCTACGAGCAGTACTTC.

The chain is built from TRBV6-5 and TRBJ2-5, with D unclear. Germline CDR1 MNHEY, CDR2 SVGAGI. With 5 bases removed from V and 1 base from J, the gap between germline ends came to 11 bases. The CDR3 totals 14 residues. In DNA form, the CDR3 reads TGTGCCAGCAGTGAATCTGGCCCCCAAGAGACCCAGTACTTC. Its translation is CASSESGPQETQYF.

J is TRBJ1-4 and V is TRBV20-1; 7 bases agree with TRBD1. The V gene end was trimmed by 1 base and the J gene end by 5 bases; junction bases not matched to a gene: 10. The V gene's germline CDR1 is DFQATT and CDR2 SNEGSKA (reference sequence). The CDR3 covers 16 residues. CDR3 sequence: CSARAGPTGRNEKLFF. CDR3 in DNA: TGCAGTGCTAGAGCGGGCCCGACAGGGAGAAATGAAAAACTGTTTTTT.

The sample holds a few counts of this clonotype. The chain carries TRBV12-3 or TRBV12-4 and TRBJ1-1; D uncertain. The V end was cut by 4 bases, the J end by 7 bases, with 7 bases between. The CDR3 consists of 11 residues. The CDR3 is CASSWRSEAFF. The CDR3 DNA follows: TGTGCCAGCAGTTGGAGGAGTGAAGCTTTCTTT.

The J gene is TRBJ2-7, the V gene TRBV7-2, with TRBD1 matching over 10 bases. Unmatched junction bases numbered 20, after V lost 6 bases and J lost 6 bases. Germline V lookup: CDR1 SGHTA, CDR2 FQGNSA. The CDR3 totals 18 residues. In DNA form, the CDR3 reads TGTGCCAGCAGATTAAATTCTTTAAGGACAGGGGGAGGGGGCGAGCAGTACTTC. The encoded protein is CASRLNSLRTGGGGEQYF.

The chain combines TRBV5-4 with TRBJ2-1; TRBD2 aligns across 8 bases. The CDR3 length is 18 residues. Looked up from germline, CDR1 is SGHNT and CDR2 is YYREEE (reference sequence). V was pared by 3 bases and J by 2 bases, with 13 bases of the junction left unmatched. CDR3 DNA: TGTGCCAGCAGCTCTCCTAGACCGGGACTAGGTGCCTACAATGAGCAGTTCTTC. Its protein is CASSSPRPGLGAYNEQFF.

The chain combines TRBV5-1 with TRBJ2-2, with D possibly matching TRBD1 (5 bases). The CDR3 length is 15 residues. V lost 0 bases and J 3 bases, leaving 9 bases between the germline ends. Germline-derived CDR1 and CDR2 are SGHRS and YFSETQ. The CDR3, as DNA: TGCGCCAGCAGCTTGGTCAGGGTCGACACCGGGGAGCTGTTTTTT. Protein: CASSLVRVDTGELFF. Using reference TRBV5-1 and TRBJ2-2 for the parts outside the CDR3, the full variable domain is KAGVTQTPRYLIKTRGQQVTLSCSPISGHRSVSWYQQTPGQGLQFLFEYFSETQRNKGNFPGRFSGRQFSNSRSEMNVSTLELGDSALYLCASSLVRVDTGELFFGEGSRLTVL.

The chain employs TRBV6-6 and TRBJ2-7; D is unresolved. CDR3 length: 13 amino acids. The V gene lost 4 bases and the J gene lost 2 bases, with 9 bases spanning the gap. Germline V gene lookup returns CDR1 MNHNY and CDR2 SVGAGI (reference sequence). In DNA, the CDR3 is TGTGCCAGCAGTTCAAGCCAAGCCTACGAGCAGTACTTC. As protein: CASSSSQAYEQYF.

CDR3 amino acids: CASSLSSLQDRVYGYTF. The CDR3 nucleotides read TGTGCCAGCAGCTTATCGTCTCTTCAGGACAGGGTCTATGGCTACACCTTC. The rearrangement uses TRBV7-4 and TRBJ1-2, with 8 bases identical to TRBD1. The CDR3 is made up of 17 amino acids. J gave up 4 bases and V 2 bases, and 12 bases lay outside the gene matches. The germline CDR1 and CDR2 sequences are SGHVT and SQSDAQ.

This clonotype was seen more than once but under ten times. This chain uses TRBV5-5 with TRBJ1-4; 9 nucleotides match TRBD1. With V trimmed by 4 bases and J by 1 base, 5 bases remained unmatched. Germline V gives CDR1 SGHKS, CDR2 YYEKEE (reference sequence). The CDR3 runs to 16 residues. The CDR3 DNA is TGTGCCAGCAGCCAGCCGGACAGGGGAACTAATGAAAAACTGTTTTTT. This gives the protein CASSQPDRGTNEKLFF.

Notes on this clonotype: The junction differs from germline at one of its ends, possibly a read error. This rearrangement joins TRBV20-1 to TRBJ2-1; D may correspond to TRBD1 or TRBD2 (5 bases each). This CDR3 has 15 amino acids. The V gene's germline CDR1 is DFQATT and CDR2 SNEGSKA (reference sequence). The CDR3 coding sequence is TGCAGTTCTAGGGGAGCGGACCAGGCCTACAATGAGCAGTTCTTC. This translates into CSSRGADQAYNEQFF.